The 23 T cell receptor beta chains presented below share a single source sample, sequenced in a study of Tregs in tolerant kidney transplant recipients (dated by TCRdb to the late 2010s). The method behind the library was the immunoSEQ multiplex PCR assay. Sourced from immuneACCESS, this table was stored by TCRdb with only in-frame sequences that have V and J called. A share of the clones is absent; for the studies checked, an unresolved V gene accounts for under half, and the remainder has no known explanation. The sample includes about 50,000 clones, with roughly nine tenths observed a single time. Of the sample, roughly 16% falls within the top ten clones. Transplants used related donors with nonmyeloablative bone marrow transplantation; mixed chimerism was transient in the human trials. This specimen was CD8+ T cells from blood (PBMCs), taken 12 months after the transplant. Receptors originate from a human patient who received a combined kidney and bone marrow transplant. In transplant recipients, some T cells may be of donor rather than host origin.

The chain employs TRBV13 and TRBJ2-7, with 10 bases fitting TRBD2. The CDR3 is 18 residues long. Germline trimming cut 4 bases from V and 2 bases from J; bases unmatched to any gene: 14. Germline CDR1 PRHDT, CDR2 FYEKMQ (reference sequence). The CDR3 protein is CASSSAAIERGGPYEQYF. The CDR3 DNA reads as TGTGCCAGCAGCTCTGCGGCCATCGAGCGGGGGGGCCCCTACGAGCAGTACTTC.

The chain has TRBV7-3 and TRBJ2-7; 7 nucleotides align to TRBD1. V lost 10 bases to trimming and J lost 4 bases; unmatched junction nucleotides: 16. The CDR3 sequence is 15 residues long. Germline-derived CDR1 and CDR2 are SGHTA and FQGTGA. The CDR3 sequence: CATYKSRDSPYEQYF. The CDR3 DNA reads as TGTGCCACCTATAAAAGCCGGGACAGTCCTTACGAGCAGTACTTC.

This clone was detected only once. This chain joins TRBV7-3 and TRBJ2-1; possibly TRBD2 for D (6 bases). V gave up 3 bases and J gave up 2 bases, with 14 bases separating them. The CDR3 has 16 residues. Germline lookup yields CDR1 SGHTA and CDR2 FQGTGA. The CDR3 protein is CASSLAGTAAYNEQFF. The CDR3 nucleotides read TGTGCCAGCAGCTTGGCTGGGACTGCAGCCTACAATGAGCAGTTCTTC. Using reference TRBV7-3 and TRBJ2-1 for the parts outside the CDR3, the full variable domain is GAGVSQTPSNKVTEKGKYVELRCDPISGHTALYWYRQSLGQGPEFLIYFQGTGAADDSGLPNDRFFAVRPEGSVSTLKIQRTERGDSAVYLCASSLAGTAAYNEQFFGPGTRLTVL.

This clone was seen a handful of times. V is TRBV7-9 and J is TRBJ1-3; 11 bases match TRBD1. The CDR3 has 12 amino acids. Trimming cost V 5 bases and J 13 bases; bases outside gene matches: 4. From germline, CDR1 is SEHNR and CDR2 FQNEAQ (reference sequence). CDR3 sequence: CASSRWDRGIYF. The CDR3 bases are TGTGCCAGCAGCCGGTGGGACAGGGGGATATATTTT.

The chain has TRBV28 and TRBJ1-5, with TRBD1 as a possible D gene (5 bases). Trimming left V 5 bases short and J 7 bases short, with 15 bases between. The CDR3 consists of 14 residues. The germline V gene encodes CDR1 MDHEN and CDR2 SYDVKM. The CDR3 is CASSPLGAGQPQHF. CDR3 in DNA: TGTGCCAGCAGTCCCCTTGGGGCCGGACAGCCCCAGCATTTT. Filled out from reference TRBV28 and TRBJ1-5, the complete variable domain reads DVKVTQSSRYLVKRTGEKVFLECVQDMDHENMFWYRQDPGLGLRLIYFSYDVKMKEKGDIPEGYSVSREKKERFSLILESASTNQTSMYLCASSPLGAGQPQHFGDGTRLSIL.

The V and J genes are TRBV27 and TRBJ1-5; 7 bases are shared with TRBD1. The CDR3 loop spans 14 amino acids. Trimming removed 6 bases from V and 7 bases from J; junction bases left unmatched: 9. Per the germline V gene, CDR1 is MNHEY and CDR2 is SMNVEV (reference sequence). The CDR3 region is CASSNRQGGQPQHF. In DNA form, the CDR3 reads TGTGCCAGCAGCAATAGACAGGGCGGACAGCCCCAGCATTTT.

The V gene is TRBV5-6, the J gene TRBJ2-7; D is ambiguous. The germline gives CDR1 SGHDT, CDR2 YYEEEE. The length of the CDR3 is 13 residues. V was cut by 0 bases and J by 1 base, with 5 bases left in between. Here the CDR3 reads CASSLAGSYEQYF. In DNA form, the CDR3 reads TGTGCCAGCAGCTTGGCCGGGTCCTACGAGCAGTACTTC.

The rearrangement links TRBV28 to TRBJ1-2; D unresolved. V lost 8 bases and J lost 4, with 17 bases in between. The germline gives CDR1 MDHEN, CDR2 SYDVKM. The CDR3 sequence is 14 residues long. The CDR3 reads CASFSQASFYGYTF. CDR3 in DNA: TGTGCCAGCTTTAGTCAGGCGTCTTTCTATGGCTACACCTTC.

V and J are TRBV7-6 and TRBJ2-1; no firm D call. Per the germline V gene, CDR1 is SGHVS and CDR2 is FNYEAQ. Trimming shortened V by 2 bases and J by 5 bases, and 4 bases separated the two germline ends. The CDR3 covers 12 residues. CDR3 region: CASSLSDNEQFF. DNA for the CDR3: TGTGCCAGCAGCTTATCTGACAATGAGCAGTTCTTC. The variable domain in full, completed from reference TRBV7-6 and TRBJ2-1, reads GAGVSQSPRYKVTKRGQDVALRCDPISGHVSLYWYRQALGQGPEFLTYFNYEAQQDKSGLPNDRFSAERPEGSISTLTIQRTEQRDSAMYRCASSLSDNEQFFGPGTRLTVL.

This clone appeared a single time. The chain carries TRBV7-6 and TRBJ2-7, with D uncertain. The CDR3 spans 14 residues. With 2 bases removed from V and 2 bases from J, the gap between germline ends came to 10 bases. CDR1 is SGHVS and CDR2 is FNYEAQ in the germline V gene. This CDR3 is CASSLSSITYEQYF. The CDR3 DNA is TGTGCCAGCAGCTTAAGTAGCATAACCTACGAGCAGTACTTC.

The V call is TRBV27, the J call TRBJ1-1, with 7 bases identical to TRBD1. CDR3 length: 15 residues. Losses at the gene ends were 2 bases for V and 6 bases for J; bases not matched to a gene: 9. The germline gives CDR1 MNHEY, CDR2 SMNVEV (reference sequence). The CDR3 region has the DNA TGTGCCAGCAGTTTACACAGGGGATCTGGGGCTGAAGCTTTCTTT. It codes for CASSLHRGSGAEAFF.

The J gene is TRBJ2-7, the V gene TRBV19; D may be TRBD1 (6 bases). Trimming cost V 6 bases and J 3 bases, with 12 bases left between them. The germline V gene has CDR1 LNHDA and CDR2 SQIVND (reference sequence). This CDR3 has 13 amino acids. DNA of the CDR3: TGTGCCAGTAGATCCACAGGGAACTACGAGCAGTACTTC. Its protein product is CASRSTGNYEQYF.

The CDR3 nucleotides are TGCGCCAGCAGCCAAGGCCGGGACACCTACGAGCAGTACTTC. Protein sequence: CASSQGRDTYEQYF. The chain has TRBV4-3 and TRBJ2-7; tentatively, D is TRBD1 (6 bases). Trimming pared 1 base from V and 2 bases from J, leaving 9 bases between. The CDR3 has 14 amino acids. Per germline, CDR1 LGHNA and CDR2 YSLEER.

This clone was observed a single time. This chain uses TRBV4-3 with TRBJ2-1; TRBD2 agrees at 9 bases. The germline CDR1 and CDR2 sequences are LGHNA and YSLEER. V trimming: 3 bases; J trimming: 7 bases; junction bases outside the gene matches: 7. The CDR3 consists of 15 residues. CDR3 sequence: CASSHGSGRGNEQFF. Here the CDR3 DNA reads TGCGCCAGCAGCCACGGTAGCGGGAGAGGTAATGAGCAGTTCTTC.

The genes are TRBV30 and TRBJ2-1; D gene uncertain. Germline V gene lookup returns CDR1 GTSNPN and CDR2 SVGIG (reference sequence). Trimming stripped 8 bases from V and 6 bases from J, with 17 bases between. The CDR3 is 13 residues long. CDR3 in DNA: TGTGCCGGTGGGCAGGTCCTGTTCAATGAGCAGTTCTTC. It yields the protein CAGGQVLFNEQFF.

This chain connects TRBV9 to TRBJ2-1; the match to TRBD2 covers 7 bases. Unmatched junction bases numbered 8, after V lost 6 bases and J lost 2 bases. This CDR3 spans 15 amino acids. Germline CDR1 and CDR2: SGDLS and YYNGEE. The CDR3, as DNA: TGTGCCAGCACGGTGGCGGGAGACACCTACAATGAGCAGTTCTTC. Amino acid sequence: CASTVAGDTYNEQFF.

V is TRBV9 and J is TRBJ2-5, with TRBD2 matching over 10 bases. The CDR3 has 15 amino acids. With V trimmed by 4 bases and J by 2 bases, 5 bases remained unmatched. Germline assignment: CDR1 SGDLS and CDR2 YYNGEE. The CDR3, as DNA: TGTGCCAGCAGCACTCATAGCGGGGGGCAAGAGACCCAGTACTTC. It translates to CASSTHSGGQETQYF. The variable domain in full, with the rest retrieved from reference TRBV9 and TRBJ2-5, is DSGVTQTPKHLITATGQRVTLRCSPRSGDLSVYWYQQSLDQGLQFLIQYYNGEERAKGNILERFSAQQFPDLHSELNLSSLELGDSALYFCASSTHSGGQETQYFGPGTRLLVL.

The rearrangement links TRBV14 to TRBJ2-7, with 12 bases matching TRBD2. The V segment lost 2 bases and the J segment 3 bases; nucleotides outside the gene matches: 2. Per germline, CDR1 SGHDN and CDR2 FVKESK. The CDR3 spans 15 residues. CDR3 coding DNA: TGTGCCAGCAGCCAACTAGCGGGAGGGGTCTACGAGCAGTACTTC. Translating gives CASSQLAGGVYEQYF. Based on the CDR3 plus reference TRBV14 and TRBJ2-7, the full variable domain is EAGVTQFPSHSVIEKGQTVTLRCDPISGHDNLYWYRRVMGKEIKFLLHFVKESKQDESGMPNNRFLAERTGGTYSTLKVQPAELEDSGVYFCASSQLAGGVYEQYFGPGTRLTVT.

The V call is TRBV5-4, the J call TRBJ2-7, with a possible D match to TRBD1 (5 bases). Germline CDR1 is SGHNT and CDR2 is YYREEE (reference sequence). V dropped 4 bases and J dropped 3 bases, with 11 bases sitting between them. The CDR3 is 13 residues long. The CDR3, as DNA: TGTGCCAGCAGCCCCGACAGTGACTACGAGCAGTACTTC. It codes for CASSPDSDYEQYF.

This rearrangement joins TRBV7-9 to TRBJ1-2, with a weak D call TRBD1 (6 bases). This CDR3 has 14 amino acids. With 3 bases removed from V and 1 base from J, the gap between germline ends came to 9 bases. From germline, CDR1 is SEHNR and CDR2 FQNEAQ (reference sequence). In nucleotides, the CDR3 is TGTGCCAGCAGCTTTCGGACAGATAACTATGGCTACACCTTC. Translated, it gives CASSFRTDNYGYTF.

J is TRBJ1-6 and V is TRBV27, with unresolved D. V was cut by 4 bases and J by 3 bases, with 13 bases left in between. Looked up from germline, CDR1 is MNHEY and CDR2 is SMNVEV (reference sequence). The CDR3 has 16 residues. CDR3 nucleotide sequence: TGTGCCAGCAGTTCCACATTGGGCGTCTATAATTCACCCCTCCACTTT. Its protein product is CASSSTLGVYNSPLHF.

This clone was seen a few times. This sequence joins TRBV4-3 and TRBJ2-1; possibly TRBD2 for D (5 bases). The V end was cut by 5 bases, the J end by 8 bases, with 22 bases between. The V gene's germline CDR1 is LGHNA and CDR2 YSLEER. The CDR3 loop spans 16 amino acids. CDR3 coding DNA: TGCGCCAGCAGCTACAAGGTTAGGGCGGGCCGGGATGAGCAGTTCTTC. Translating it yields CASSYKVRAGRDEQFF.

The chain couples TRBV4-1 to TRBJ2-3; no clear D. Per germline, CDR1 MGHRA and CDR2 YSYEKL. The CDR3 sequence is 12 residues long. Between the trimmed V and J ends, which lost 4 bases and 4 bases, there was a span of 6 bases. CDR3 amino acids: CASSLQADTQYF. CDR3 in DNA: TGCGCCAGCAGCCTTCAGGCAGATACGCAGTATTTT.